This T cell receptor (beta chain) was captured in a study of blood T cell repertoires in COVID-19 (dated by TCRdb to the early 2020s). About the study as a whole: The collaborator samples originated in the United States, Italy and Spain and spanned the acute and convalescent phases of COVID-19. The material from the prospective study consisted of cDNA or gDNA derived from T cells, B-cell-depleted T cells, or PBMCs. Deeply sampled blood TCRbeta repertoires from subjects exposed to, actively infected with, or recovered from COVID-19 were included in the dataset. A freely available public database, intended as a resource for researchers studying the immune response to SARS-CoV-2, is where the repertoires were released. Samples came from the ongoing ImmuneRACE study (first 160 participants) plus 1,254 subjects from 6 global collaborators. A de-identified subject ID, COVID-19 status, age in years and sex were almost always included in the sample metadata. Where HLA class I and class II types were available, the types were taken from metadata supplied by the sample provider, not from assay-based typing. General findings and caveats noted by the study authors: Clinical and demographic metadata were provided uncurated, with the amount varying by source and participant.

Notes on this clone: It lacks a known antigen. No qualities accompany the bases; no much larger clone lies one base away.

Unmatched junction bases come to 12, with V trimmed by 7 bases and J by 9 bases. Its CDR3 holds 14 amino acids, cysteine through phenylalanine. Only the CDR3 part of the read is kept: 42 bases, read in frame from the first base. In the germline V gene, CDR1 corresponds to SNHLY and CDR2 to FYNNEI. TCRbeta CDR3 regions were amplified from genomic DNA by means of the immunoSEQ Assay, a bias-controlled multiplex PCR. The study's own analysis went as follows. The number of nucleated cells in each sample was estimated by amplification of reference gene primers within the assay. Sequence reads were collapsed and filtered to measure the absolute abundance of every unique TCRbeta CDR3 rearrangement. Productive Simpson clonality was computed per sample as the square root of Simpson's diversity index over productive rearrangements. The clones in this table, taken by TCRdb from immuneACCESS, are in-frame only. Not every clone is retained; where verified, under half of the shortfall comes from an unresolved V gene, and the cause of the rest is unknown. The DNA gave D and trimming, while V, J and clone size come from that table. For this sample the table gives 200,000 to 250,000 clones, of which about 86% were detected only once. The leading ten clones occupy around 9.6% of the sample.

In Seattle, one collaborating source enrolled patients while the infection was active and tracked those patients longitudinally over the course of disease. Each collaborating institution followed its own protocols to collect whole blood in K2EDTA tubes. For TCRbeta analysis, collaborator samples were shipped as frozen whole blood, as isolated PBMCs, or as DNA extracted from either sample type. The TCR sequence derives from a woman aged 45-65 years with COVID-19, enrolled during active disease. Rearrangement joined TRBV2 to TRBJ2-1; 7 central nucleotides agree with TRBD1. The sample consisted of peripheral blood. DNA sequence: TGTGCCAGCACCCAAGACAGGGAGTGGGGTGAGCAGTTCTTC. Its translation is CASTQDREWGEQFF.